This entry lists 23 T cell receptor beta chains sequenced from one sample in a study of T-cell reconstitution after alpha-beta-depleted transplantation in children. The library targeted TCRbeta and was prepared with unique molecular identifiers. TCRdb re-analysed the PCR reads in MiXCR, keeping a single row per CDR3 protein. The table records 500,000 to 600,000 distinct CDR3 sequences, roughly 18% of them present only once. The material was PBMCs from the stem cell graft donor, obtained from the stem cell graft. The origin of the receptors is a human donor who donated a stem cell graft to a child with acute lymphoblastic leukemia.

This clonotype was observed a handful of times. CDR3 protein: CASSSRLRAEAFF. The CDR3 nucleotides read TGTGCCAGCAGTTCGAGACTTAGGGCTGAAGCTTTCTTT. The J gene is TRBJ1-1, the V gene TRBV28; D remains unclear. Germline lookup yields CDR1 MDHEN and CDR2 SYDVKM. Trimming shortened V by 4 bases and J by 6 bases, and 12 bases separated the two germline ends. CDR3 length: 13 residues. The variable domain in full, completed from reference TRBV28 and TRBJ1-1, reads DVKVTQSSRYLVKRTGEKVFLECVQDMDHENMFWYRQDPGLGLRLIYFSYDVKMKEKGDIPEGYSVSREKKERFSLILESASTNQTSMYLCASSSRLRAEAFFGQGTRLTVV.

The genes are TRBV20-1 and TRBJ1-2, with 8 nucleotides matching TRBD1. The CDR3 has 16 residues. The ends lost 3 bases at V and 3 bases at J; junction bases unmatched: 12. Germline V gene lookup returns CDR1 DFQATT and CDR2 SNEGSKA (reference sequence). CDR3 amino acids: CSARGAFGQGDYGYTF. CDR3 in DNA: TGCAGTGCTAGGGGGGCGTTTGGACAGGGAGACTATGGCTACACCTTC.

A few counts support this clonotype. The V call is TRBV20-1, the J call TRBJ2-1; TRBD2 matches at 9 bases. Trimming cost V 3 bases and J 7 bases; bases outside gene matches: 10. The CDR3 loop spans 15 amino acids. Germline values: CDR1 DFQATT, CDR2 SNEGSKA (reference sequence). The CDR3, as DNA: TGCAGTGCTAGTTCGGTAGCGGGAGACTGGAATGAGCAGTTCTTC. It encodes CSASSVAGDWNEQFF.

The CDR3 sequence is CASSARQRGYEQYF. Here the CDR3 DNA reads TGCGCCAGCAGCGCCCGCCAGCGGGGCTACGAGCAGTACTTC. This chain connects TRBV5-1 to TRBJ2-7; 7 bases match TRBD2. The trim removed 4 bases at V and 3 bases at J, leaving 7 bases unmatched. Per germline, CDR1 SGHRS and CDR2 YFSETQ. The CDR3 spans 14 residues.

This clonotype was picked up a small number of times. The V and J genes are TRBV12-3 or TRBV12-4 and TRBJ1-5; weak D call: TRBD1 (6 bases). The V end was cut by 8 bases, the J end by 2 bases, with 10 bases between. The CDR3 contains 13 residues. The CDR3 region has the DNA TGTGCCAGCTGCCGACAGGGCAATCAGCCCCAGCATTTT. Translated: CASCRQGNQPQHF.

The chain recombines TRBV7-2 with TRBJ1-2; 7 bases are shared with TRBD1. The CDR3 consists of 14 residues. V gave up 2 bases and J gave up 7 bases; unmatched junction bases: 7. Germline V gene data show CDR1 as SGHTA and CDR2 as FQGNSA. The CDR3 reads CASSLRTGDSGYTF. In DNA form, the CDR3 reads TGTGCCAGCAGCTTAAGAACAGGGGATTCTGGCTACACCTTC. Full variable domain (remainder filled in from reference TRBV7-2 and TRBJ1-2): GAGVSQSPSNKVTEKGKDVELRCDPISGHTALYWYRQSLGQGLEFLIYFQGNSAPDKSGLPSDRFSAERTGGSVSTLTIQRTQQEDSAVYLCASSLRTGDSGYTFGSGTRLTVV.

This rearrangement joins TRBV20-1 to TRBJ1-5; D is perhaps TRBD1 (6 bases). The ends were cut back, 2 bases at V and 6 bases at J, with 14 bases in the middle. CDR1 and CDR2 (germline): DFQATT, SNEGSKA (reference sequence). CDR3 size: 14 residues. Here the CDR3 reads CSARLPGESQPQHF. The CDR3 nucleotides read TGCAGTGCTAGACTACCAGGGGAATCTCAGCCCCAGCATTTT.

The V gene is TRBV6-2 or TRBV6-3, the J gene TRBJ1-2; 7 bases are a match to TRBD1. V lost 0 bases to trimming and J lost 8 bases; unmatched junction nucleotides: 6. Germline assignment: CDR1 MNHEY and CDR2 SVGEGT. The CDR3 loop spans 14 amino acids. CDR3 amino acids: CASSYSTGKEGYTF. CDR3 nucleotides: TGTGCCAGCAGTTACTCGACAGGGAAAGAAGGCTACACCTTC.

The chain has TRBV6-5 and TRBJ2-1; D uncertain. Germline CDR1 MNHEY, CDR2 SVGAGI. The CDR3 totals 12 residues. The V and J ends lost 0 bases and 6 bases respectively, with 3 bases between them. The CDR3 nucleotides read TGTGCCAGCAGTTACTCGACCAATGAGCAGTTCTTC. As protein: CASSYSTNEQFF.

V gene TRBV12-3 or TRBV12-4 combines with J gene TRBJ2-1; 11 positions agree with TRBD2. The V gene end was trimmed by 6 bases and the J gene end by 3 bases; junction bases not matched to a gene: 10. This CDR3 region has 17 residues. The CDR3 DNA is TGTGCCAGCAGAGGACTAGCGGGTCCCGCTAGCTACAATGAGCAGTTCTTC. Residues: CASRGLAGPASYNEQFF.

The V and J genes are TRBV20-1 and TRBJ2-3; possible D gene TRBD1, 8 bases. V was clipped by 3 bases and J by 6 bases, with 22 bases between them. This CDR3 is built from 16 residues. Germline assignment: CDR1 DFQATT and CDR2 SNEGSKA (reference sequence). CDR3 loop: CSARTGDGGGLDTQYF. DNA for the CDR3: TGCAGTGCTAGGACAGGGGATGGGGGAGGGCTCGATACGCAGTATTTT.

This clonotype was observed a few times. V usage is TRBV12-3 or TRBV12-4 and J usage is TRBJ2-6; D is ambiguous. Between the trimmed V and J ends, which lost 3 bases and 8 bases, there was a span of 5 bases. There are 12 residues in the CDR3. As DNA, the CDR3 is TGTGCCAGCAGTTTTCTCTCCAACGTCCTGACTTTC. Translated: CASSFLSNVLTF.

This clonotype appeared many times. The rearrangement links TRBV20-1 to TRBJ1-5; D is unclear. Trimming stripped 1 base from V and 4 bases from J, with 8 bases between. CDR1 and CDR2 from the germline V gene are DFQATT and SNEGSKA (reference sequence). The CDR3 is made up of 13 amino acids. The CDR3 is CSARGRENQPQHF. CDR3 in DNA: TGCAGTGCTAGAGGAAGGGAGAATCAGCCCCAGCATTTT.

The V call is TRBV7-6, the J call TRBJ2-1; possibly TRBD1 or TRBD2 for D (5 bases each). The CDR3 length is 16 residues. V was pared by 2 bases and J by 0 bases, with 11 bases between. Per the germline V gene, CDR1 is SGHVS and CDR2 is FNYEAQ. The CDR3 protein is CASSLTGTSSYNEQFF. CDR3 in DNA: TGTGCCAGCAGCTTAACGGGGACGAGCTCCTACAATGAGCAGTTCTTC.

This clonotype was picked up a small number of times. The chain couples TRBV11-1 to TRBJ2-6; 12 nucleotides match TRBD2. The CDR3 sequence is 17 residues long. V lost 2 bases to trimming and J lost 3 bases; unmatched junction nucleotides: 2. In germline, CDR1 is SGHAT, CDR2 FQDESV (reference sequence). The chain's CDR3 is CASSLTSGRHGANVLTF. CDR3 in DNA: TGTGCCAGCAGCTTAACTAGCGGGAGGCATGGGGCCAACGTCCTGACTTTC.

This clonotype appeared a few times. CDR3 region: CASSQVGQGGEQYF. For the CDR3, the DNA is TGCGCCAGCAGCCAAGTGGGACAGGGAGGCGAGCAGTACTTC. The rearrangement joins TRBV4-1 to TRBJ2-7, with 9 bases aligning to TRBD1. Germline loops: CDR1 MGHRA, CDR2 YSYEKL. The CDR3 loop spans 14 amino acids. V lost 1 base, J lost 6 bases, and 4 bases stayed unmatched.

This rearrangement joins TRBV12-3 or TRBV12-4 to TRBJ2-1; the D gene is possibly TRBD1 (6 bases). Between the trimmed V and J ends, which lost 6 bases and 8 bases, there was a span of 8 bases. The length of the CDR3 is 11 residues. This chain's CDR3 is CASSGTYEQFF. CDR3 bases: TGTGCCAGCAGCGGGACATATGAGCAGTTCTTC.

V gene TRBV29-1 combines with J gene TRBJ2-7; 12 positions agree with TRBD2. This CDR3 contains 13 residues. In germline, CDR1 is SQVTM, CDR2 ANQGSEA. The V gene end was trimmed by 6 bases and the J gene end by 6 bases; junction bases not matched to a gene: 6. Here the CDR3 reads CSVMTSGSSEQYF. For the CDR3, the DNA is TGCAGCGTCATGACTAGCGGGAGCTCCGAGCAGTACTTC.

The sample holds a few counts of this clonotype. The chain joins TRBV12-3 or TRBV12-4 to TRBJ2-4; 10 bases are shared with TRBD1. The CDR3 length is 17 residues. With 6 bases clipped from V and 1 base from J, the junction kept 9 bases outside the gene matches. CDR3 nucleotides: TGTGCCAGCAGCCTACCTCCGGGACAGGGGGCCAAAAACATTCAGTACTTC. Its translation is CASSLPPGQGAKNIQYF.

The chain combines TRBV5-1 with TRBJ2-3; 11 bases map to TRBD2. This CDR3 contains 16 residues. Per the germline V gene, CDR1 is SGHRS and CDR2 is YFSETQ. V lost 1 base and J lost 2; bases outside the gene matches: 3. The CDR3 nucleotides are TGCGCCAGCAGCTTGATACTAGCGGGGGCCACAGATACGCAGTATTTT. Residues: CASSLILAGATDTQYF.

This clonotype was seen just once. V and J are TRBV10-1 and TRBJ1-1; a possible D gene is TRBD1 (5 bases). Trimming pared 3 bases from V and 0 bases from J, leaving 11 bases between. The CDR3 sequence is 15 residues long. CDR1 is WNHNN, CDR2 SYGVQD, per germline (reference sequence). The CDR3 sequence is CASSDTGQVNTEAFF. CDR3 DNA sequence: TGCGCCAGCAGTGATACCGGACAAGTGAACACTGAAGCTTTCTTT.

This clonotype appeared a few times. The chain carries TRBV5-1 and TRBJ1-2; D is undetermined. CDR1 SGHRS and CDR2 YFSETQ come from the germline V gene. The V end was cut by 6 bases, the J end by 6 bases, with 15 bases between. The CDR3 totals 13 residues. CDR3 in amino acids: CASMKAPSHGYTF. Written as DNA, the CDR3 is TGCGCCAGCATGAAGGCGCCTTCCCATGGCTACACCTTC.

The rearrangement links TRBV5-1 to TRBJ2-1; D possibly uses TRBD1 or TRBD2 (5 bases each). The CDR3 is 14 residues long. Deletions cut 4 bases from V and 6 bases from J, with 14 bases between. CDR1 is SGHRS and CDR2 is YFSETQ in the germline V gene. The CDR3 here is CASSQVWGSNEQFF. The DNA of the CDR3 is TGCGCCAGCAGCCAGGTTTGGGGGAGCAATGAGCAGTTCTTC.